Listed below are T cell receptor beta chains from one sample, sequenced in a study of shared clonotypes between healthy human individuals. The protocol was immunoSEQ multiplex PCR, while the TCRdb copy is restricted to in-frame clones and leaves out a portion. This sample has hundreds of thousands of clones, with about 74% found just once. The sequencing sample was made of memory CD4+ T cells sorted from blood. These receptors were obtained from a woman aged 30 to 39 in good health. CDR3s include the opening cysteine and the closing phenylalanine or tryptophan. D genes are given only for firm matches. The size entry is marked missing in some rows and otherwise reads once, few, many or a size class.

j_call | v_call | clone_size | d_call | cdr3_aa | cdr3_nt
TRBJ2-5 | TRBV7-8 | NA | TRBD2 | CASSPGTSGNQETQYF | TGTGCCAGCAGCCCCGGGACTAGCGGGAACCAAGAGACCCAGTACTTC
TRBJ2-1 | TRBV5-1 | NA | TRBD1 | CASSGTGVGEQFF | TGCGCCAGCAGCGGAACAGGGGTGGGTGAGCAGTTCTTC
TRBJ2-3 | TRBV7-2 | NA | TRBD2 | CASRRGGTDTQYF | TGTGCCAGCAGGCGGGGGGGCACAGATACGCAGTATTTT
TRBJ2-3 | TRBV11-2 | few | NA | CASSPYMGGSDTQYF | TGTGCCAGCAGCCCTTATATGGGGGGAAGCGATACGCAGTATTTT
TRBJ2-3 | TRBV7-6 | NA | TRBD2 | CASSRGTSSDTQYF | TGTGCCAGCAGCCGTGGGACTAGCAGTGATACGCAGTATTTT
TRBJ2-7 | TRBV7-2 | medium-sized | TRBD2 | CASSFEGGIETYEQYF | TGTGCCAGCAGCTTCGAGGGAGGGATTGAGACCTACGAGCAGTACTTC
TRBJ2-6 | TRBV27 | NA | TRBD2 | CASLSAGVAGPSGANVLTF | TGTGCCAGCCTCTCGGCCGGAGTAGCGGGTCCCTCTGGGGCCAACGTCCTGACTTTC
TRBJ2-7 | TRBV10-2 | NA | NA | CASSVRESYEQYF | TGCGCCAGCAGTGTGAGGGAATCCTACGAGCAGTACTTC
TRBJ2-7 | TRBV6-5 | NA | NA | CASSRGPLGPYEQYF | TGTGCCAGCAGCCGAGGACCCCTGGGTCCCTACGAGCAGTACTTC
TRBJ2-7 | TRBV29-1 | NA | NA | CSVGTGLSPGYEQYF | TGCAGCGTTGGGACAGGACTATCCCCCGGCTACGAGCAGTACTTC
TRBJ1-2 | TRBV19 | NA | TRBD1 | CASSTRDRGNYGYTF | TGTGCCAGTAGTACCCGGGACAGGGGAAACTATGGCTACACCTTC
TRBJ2-1 | TRBV11-2 | NA | TRBD2 | CASSLAGLADEQFF | TGTGCCAGCAGCTTAGCCGGACTAGCGGACGAGCAGTTCTTC
TRBJ2-1 | TRBV2 | once | TRBD2 | CASSKLAGGPRFF | TGTGCCAGCAGTAAACTAGCGGGAGGGCCACGGTTCTTC
TRBJ1-2 | TRBV7-9 | NA | NA | CASSLSFRADGYTF | TGTGCCAGCAGCTTAAGCTTTAGGGCTGACGGCTACACCTTC
TRBJ2-3 | TRBV30 | NA | NA | CAWSQPWGGQGPDTQYF | TGTGCCTGGAGCCAACCTTGGGGCGGTCAGGGCCCGGATACGCAGTATTTT
TRBJ1-2 | TRBV28 | NA | TRBD1 | CASSPPPGTGAGYTF | TGTGCCAGCAGTCCACCCCCCGGGACAGGGGCTGGCTACACCTTC
TRBJ2-5 | TRBV29-1 | NA | NA | CSVEIADNQETQYF | TGCAGCGTGGAAATAGCGGATAACCAAGAGACCCAGTACTTC
TRBJ1-1 | TRBV2 | NA | NA | CATPRRNTEAFF | TGTGCCACCCCTCGGAGGAACACTGAAGCTTTCTTT
TRBJ1-1 | TRBV28 | NA | NA | CASSPGWANTEAFF | TGTGCCAGCAGTCCTGGATGGGCGAACACTGAAGCTTTCTTT
TRBJ2-1 | TRBV7-7 | NA | NA | CASSPNGDNEQFF | TGTGCCAGCAGCCCCAATGGTGACAATGAGCAGTTCTTC
TRBJ2-7 | TRBV2 | NA | NA | CASRSTYEQYF | TGTGCCAGCAGGTCCACCTACGAGCAGTACTTC
TRBJ2-2 | TRBV30 | NA | TRBD2 | CAWSEEGAMASGRHGELFF | TGTGCCTGGAGTGAGGAGGGGGCGATGGCTAGCGGGAGGCACGGGGAGCTGTTTTTT
TRBJ2-7 | TRBV5-8 | NA | NA | CASSLYGGAGSYEQYF | TGTGCCAGCAGCTTGTACGGGGGCGCAGGATCCTACGAGCAGTACTTC
TRBJ1-1 | TRBV14 | NA | NA | CASTARTRTEAFF | TGTGCCAGCACCGCTAGAACCCGCACTGAAGCTTTCTTT
TRBJ1-5 | TRBV6-6 | once | TRBD1 | CATMDRGDQPQHF | TGTGCCACCATGGACAGGGGAGATCAGCCCCAGCATTTT
TRBJ2-7 | TRBV29-1 | NA | TRBD1 | CSVESRTGSYEQYF | TGCAGCGTTGAAAGCAGGACAGGGTCCTACGAGCAGTACTTC
TRBJ1-2 | TRBV28 | NA | TRBD1 | CASSYKGQPNYGYTF | TGTGCCAGCAGTTATAAGGGACAGCCTAACTATGGCTACACCTTC
TRBJ2-2 | TRBV19 | NA | TRBD2 | CASRTPTSLAGELFF | TGTGCCAGTAGGACCCCGACTAGCTTGGCCGGGGAGCTGTTTTTT
TRBJ1-1 | TRBV27 | once | NA | CASSPRARNSEAFF | TGTGCCAGCAGTCCTAGGGCGCGCAACTCTGAAGCTTTCTTT
TRBJ2-5 | TRBV30 | few | TRBD1 | CAWSLDRGQQYF | TGTGCCTGGAGTCTGGACAGGGGACAGCAGTACTTC
TRBJ1-2 | TRBV28 | NA | TRBD1 | CASSISGTGGSGYTF | TGTGCCAGCAGTATATCCGGGACAGGGGGAAGTGGCTACACCTTC
TRBJ1-5 | TRBV11-2 | many | NA | CASSTQRDQPQHF | TGTGCCAGCAGCACCCAAAGGGATCAGCCCCAGCATTTT
TRBJ1-5 | TRBV19 | NA | NA | CASSRSNQPQHF | TGTGCCAGTAGTCGGAGCAATCAGCCCCAGCATTTT
TRBJ1-2 | TRBV28 | once | NA | CASTGRPPHSNYGYTF | TGTGCCAGCACAGGCAGGCCCCCACATTCGAACTATGGCTACACCTTC
TRBJ2-2 | TRBV28 | NA | TRBD1 | CASSAPDRGYTGELFF | TGTGCCAGCAGCGCCCCAGACAGGGGATACACCGGGGAGCTGTTTTTT
TRBJ2-7 | TRBV6-1 | NA | NA | CASSLVGGINEQYF | TGTGCCAGCAGCCTCGTGGGGGGTATTAACGAGCAGTACTTC
TRBJ2-1 | TRBV14 | NA | NA | CASSWARSSYNEQFF | TGTGCCAGCAGCTGGGCTAGGAGCTCCTACAATGAGCAGTTCTTC
TRBJ2-7 | TRBV5-1 | NA | NA | CASFLGGSSYEQYF | TGCGCCAGCTTTCTCGGCGGATCCTCCTACGAGCAGTACTTC
TRBJ2-5 | TRBV9 | few | TRBD2 | CASSWTSGVQETQYF | TGTGCCAGCAGCTGGACTAGCGGAGTCCAAGAGACCCAGTACTTC
TRBJ1-5 | TRBV6-1 | NA | NA | CASSEQGGNQPQHF | TGTGCCAGCAGTGAACAGGGTGGCAATCAGCCCCAGCATTTT
TRBJ2-3 | TRBV2 | NA | NA | CASLDAGGTDTQYF | TGTGCCAGCTTAGACGCGGGTGGCACAGATACGCAGTATTTT
TRBJ2-2 | TRBV6-5 | few | NA | CASSSAGQPGELFF | TGTGCCAGCAGTTCGGCAGGTCAGCCCGGGGAGCTGTTTTTT
TRBJ2-7 | TRBV6-1 | NA | TRBD2 | CASSEAELAGSYEQYF | TGTGCCAGCAGTGAAGCTGAACTAGCGGGGTCCTACGAGCAGTACTTC
TRBJ2-1 | TRBV15 | few | NA | CATSRDEGVASGQFF | TGTGCCACCAGCAGAGATGAGGGAGTGGCATCAGGGCAGTTCTTC
TRBJ1-2 | TRBV5-4 | NA | TRBD1 | CASSKQGSTKYGYTF | TGTGCCAGCAGCAAACAGGGGTCGACAAAATATGGCTACACCTTC
TRBJ2-7 | TRBV18 | NA | NA | CASSLPRQGRNYEQYF | TGTGCCAGCTCACTCCCGAGGCAGGGCAGGAACTACGAGCAGTACTTC
TRBJ2-4 | TRBV19 | NA | NA | CASSNLVGNIQYF | TGTGCCAGTAGTAATCTAGTCGGGAACATTCAGTACTTC
TRBJ1-2 | TRBV30 | NA | NA | CAWHLNYGYTF | TGTGCCTGGCACTTAAACTATGGCTACACCTTC